This note documents a single T cell receptor (beta chain) sequence. The sample originates from a study of blood T cell repertoires in COVID-19. Study as a whole: Sites across the United States, Italy and Spain contributed samples from acute and convalescent COVID-19.

In the original analysis: For nucleated cells, counts were estimated from reference gene primer amplification. The method was immunoSEQ multiplex PCR; TCRdb's version includes in-frame clones alone and lacks a portion of them. The V and J calls and clone size are taken from that table; D and trimming were inferred from the DNA. The sample lists 350,000 to 450,000 clones; about 91% were seen once. Seattle's enrolled individuals joined amid active infection and were then monitored longitudinally. With 3 bases removed from V and 3 bases from J, the gap between germline ends came to 15 bases. Germline-derived CDR1 and CDR2 are SGHRS and YFSETQ. This CDR3 spans 15 amino acids.

This sequence originates from a woman in her thirties or forties with COVID-19, enrolled during active disease. The sequenced sample consisted of peripheral blood. This chain connects TRBV5-1 to TRBJ1-2, with D maybe TRBD1 (5 bases). The CDR3: CASSSPGPRDYGYTF. The CDR3, as DNA: TGCGCCAGCAGCTCCCCCGGACCCAGGGACTATGGCTACACCTTC. Supplemented by reference TRBV5-1 and TRBJ1-2, the full variable domain reads KAGVTQTPRYLIKTRGQQVTLSCSPISGHRSVSWYQQTPGQGLQFLFEYFSETQRNKGNFPGRFSGRQFSNSRSEMNVSTLELGDSALYLCASSSPGPRDYGYTFGSGTRLTVV.